This T cell receptor (beta chain) was documented in a study of blood T cell repertoires in COVID-19. Study-level background: Samples of COVID-19 (acute and convalescent) were obtained from the United States, Italy and Spain. From T cells, B-cell-depleted T cells, or PBMCs came the material, which was cDNA or gDNA.

This CDR3 is 18 amino acids long. J lost 5 bases, V lost 5 bases, and 11 bases had no gene match. Germline assignment: CDR1 SGHAT and CDR2 FQNNGV. Per the original data handling: Estimation of nucleated cell counts was performed using reference gene primer amplification. Assay used: immunoSEQ multiplex PCR; TCRdb lists only in-frame clones, some missing. The V and J calls and clone size are taken from that table; D and trimming were inferred from the DNA. The data show 200,000 to 300,000 clones, roughly 82% seen once. The receptor comes from a man aged 40-55 years who had recovered from COVID-19. Sequencing input: peripheral blood. V gene TRBV11-2 combines with J gene TRBJ2-5; 16 bases are shared with TRBD2. The CDR3 coding sequence is TGTGCCAGCAGCCCGGGGACTAGCGGGGGGGTCGGCCTGGAGACCCAGTACTTC. Translation: CASSPGTSGGVGLETQYF.